This T cell receptor (beta chain) was observed in a study of radiotherapy plus CTLA-4 blockade in lung cancer. Generated by immunoSEQ multiplex PCR, the TCRdb table keeps only in-frame clones and is missing some. The table shows about 80,000 clones, with 70% to 90% occurring only once. The V gene lost 0 bases and the J gene lost 5 bases, with 4 bases spanning the gap. From germline, CDR1 is SEHNR and CDR2 FQNEAQ (reference sequence). This CDR3 is built from 12 residues. The clonotype comes from a human donor with non-small cell lung cancer who had a partial response to radiotherapy plus ipilimumab. The chain employs TRBV7-9 and TRBJ2-5; D not resolved. The sample consisted of peripheral blood, taken from a patient treated with radiotherapy plus ipilimumab. The CDR3 DNA sequence: TGTGCCAGCAGCTTAGCCGGGGAGACCCAGTACTTC. Translation gives CASSLAGETQYF. The full variable domain, in which reference TRBV7-9 and TRBJ2-5 provide the parts outside the CDR3, is DTGVSQNPRHKITKRGQNVTFRCDPISEHNRLYWYRQTLGQGPEFLTYFQNEAQLEKSRLLSDRFSAERPKGSFSTLEIQRTEQGDSAMYLCASSLAGETQYFGPGTRLLVL.